The 29 T cell receptor beta chains presented below share a single source sample, sequenced in a study of cytomegalovirus exposure and HLA in healthy donors. Measured with immunoSEQ multiplex PCR; TCRdb has only the in-frame clones, and not every one. The sample contains 150,000 to 200,000 clones, 80% to 90% of which appear only once. Specimen: PBMCs. The receptors derive from a woman in her twenties or thirties in good health and CMV-seronegative.

The V gene is TRBV6-5, the J gene TRBJ2-7, with D possibly matching TRBD1 (6 bases). Trimming cost V 6 bases and J 1 base, with 10 bases left between them. CDR1 MNHEY and CDR2 SVGAGI come from the germline V gene. This CDR3 comprises 13 residues. CDR3 protein: CASRRDTSYEQYF. The CDR3 bases are TGTGCCAGCAGACGGGACACGTCCTACGAGCAGTACTTC.

This clone was counted only a few times. This chain joins TRBV5-5 and TRBJ1-2; 8 bases align to TRBD1. The CDR3 has 13 residues. Looked up from germline, CDR1 is SGHKS and CDR2 is YYEKEE (reference sequence). V was clipped by 6 bases and J by 8 bases; unmatched bases: 9. The CDR3 coding sequence is TGTGCCAGCACCTTAGACAGGGGCGGGGGCTACACCTTC. It is translated as CASTLDRGGGYTF.

This sequence joins TRBV6-5 and TRBJ1-5, with a tentative D call TRBD1 (6 bases). Deletions cut 6 bases from V and 1 base from J, with 13 bases between. The CDR3 totals 15 residues. From germline, CDR1 is MNHEY and CDR2 SVGAGI. CDR3 protein: CASRPQGWSNQPQHF. The CDR3 region has the DNA TGTGCCAGCAGACCACAGGGTTGGAGCAATCAGCCCCAGCATTTT.

V is TRBV10-3 and J is TRBJ1-3; 9 positions agree with TRBD1. The CDR3 spans 18 residues. Germline V gene data show CDR1 as ENHRY and CDR2 as SYGVKD. J was trimmed by 0 bases and V by 4 bases; bases with no gene match: 10. CDR3 sequence: CAISALGGTGNSGNTIYF. CDR3 bases: TGTGCCATCAGTGCTCTCGGCGGGACAGGGAACTCTGGAAACACCATATATTTT.

The CDR3 reads CASSRTGSSEKLFF. CDR3 in DNA: TGTGCCAGCAGCCGGACAGGGTCAAGTGAAAAACTGTTTTTT. The gene calls are TRBV7-9 and TRBJ1-4; 8 nucleotides align to TRBD1. V shed 5 bases and J 7 bases; nucleotides not matched to a gene: 6. Per the germline V gene, CDR1 is SEHNR and CDR2 is FQNEAQ (reference sequence). The CDR3 contains 14 residues.

The J gene is TRBJ2-7, the V gene TRBV6-5, with 7 bases that match TRBD1. The germline gives CDR1 MNHEY, CDR2 SVGAGI. J gave up 2 bases and V 7 bases, and 5 bases lay outside the gene matches. The CDR3 runs 13 residues. The CDR3, as DNA: TGTGCCAGCAATAGACAGGGCGCCTACGAGCAGTACTTC. It is translated as CASNRQGAYEQYF.

The rearrangement links TRBV28 to TRBJ2-7; TRBD2 matches at 14 bases. The CDR3 sequence is 18 residues long. Trimming took 4 bases from V and 8 from J; bases not matched to a gene: 16. The V gene's germline CDR1 is MDHEN and CDR2 SYDVKM. In DNA, the CDR3 is TGTGCCAGCAGTTCGATCTCCGGGACTAGCGGGGGTTACCAGCAGCAGTACTTC. This encodes CASSSISGTSGGYQQQYF.

This chain uses TRBV2 with TRBJ1-5, with 11 bases fitting TRBD1. Trimming at V came to 6 bases and at J to 6 bases, leaving 4 bases not matched to a gene. The CDR3 is 14 residues long. Per germline, CDR1 SNHLY and CDR2 FYNNEI. CDR3 loop: CASSGQGAPQPQHF. DNA of the CDR3: TGTGCCAGCAGCGGACAGGGGGCTCCTCAGCCCCAGCATTTT.

The chain joins TRBV27 to TRBJ1-1; possible D gene TRBD1, 6 bases. Germline values: CDR1 MNHEY, CDR2 SMNVEV (reference sequence). The CDR3 has 15 residues. Trimming stripped 3 bases from V and 1 base from J, with 12 bases between. The CDR3 DNA is TGTGCCAGCAGTTTCAGGGGCGGGTGGAACACTGAAGCTTTCTTT. Translation gives CASSFRGGWNTEAFF.

The chain carries TRBV27 and TRBJ1-6, with D possibly TRBD1 on 6 matching bases. Germline assignment: CDR1 MNHEY and CDR2 SMNVEV (reference sequence). V was cut by 4 bases and J by 4 bases, with 11 bases left in between. The CDR3 consists of 15 residues. The CDR3 loop is CASSSQGSYNSPLHF. For the CDR3, the DNA is TGTGCCAGCAGTTCACAGGGCTCTTATAATTCACCCCTCCACTTT.

In this sample, this clone turned up many times. The sample has other DNA sequences that encode this CDR3 too. The chain couples TRBV7-6 to TRBJ2-1; D unresolved. CDR3 length: 13 amino acids. Between the trimmed V and J ends, which lost 2 bases and 3 bases, there was a span of 5 bases. Germline CDR1 and CDR2: SGHVS and FNYEAQ. CDR3 DNA sequence: TGTGCCAGCAGCTTATCTAGCTACAATGAGCAGTTCTTC. Protein product: CASSLSSYNEQFF.

This sequence joins TRBV7-6 and TRBJ2-5, with D unresolved. The CDR3 sequence is 14 residues long. CDR1 SGHVS and CDR2 FNYEAQ come from the germline V gene. V was pared by 3 bases and J by 2 bases, with 10 bases between. CDR3 amino acids: CASSFRVRQETQYF. CDR3 nucleotides: TGTGCCAGCAGCTTCCGGGTCAGACAAGAGACCCAGTACTTC.

The chain combines TRBV18 with TRBJ1-5, with a tentative D call TRBD1 (5 bases). Between the trimmed V and J ends, which lost 3 bases and 2 bases, there was a span of 20 bases. This CDR3 has 18 residues. Per germline, CDR1 KGHSH and CDR2 LQKENI. The CDR3 sequence: CASSPRTFLKEGNQPQHF. The CDR3 nucleotides are TGTGCCAGCTCACCCCGGACATTCCTAAAAGAGGGCAATCAGCCCCAGCATTTT.

V usage is TRBV2 and J usage is TRBJ2-5; 7 bases fit TRBD2. J was trimmed by 5 bases and V by 7 bases; bases with no gene match: 7. CDR3 length: 13 amino acids. CDR1 and CDR2 (germline): SNHLY, FYNNEI. The CDR3 region is CASTGGWAETQYF. In nucleotides, the CDR3 is TGTGCCAGCACGGGGGGATGGGCGGAGACCCAGTACTTC. The full variable domain, with the rest looked up from reference TRBV2 and TRBJ2-5, is EPEVTQTPSHQVTQMGQEVILRCVPISNHLYFYWYRQILGQKVEFLVSFYNNEISEKSEIFDDQFSVERPDGSNFTLKIRSTKLEDSAMYFCASTGGWAETQYFGPGTRLLVL.

This chain links TRBV18 with TRBJ1-5; D is unresolved. Trimming left V 8 bases short and J 2 bases short, with 16 bases between. Per the germline V gene, CDR1 is KGHSH and CDR2 is LQKENI. This CDR3 spans 15 amino acids. The CDR3 here is CASRTGEGGNQPQHF. CDR3 nucleotide sequence: TGTGCCAGCCGAACTGGGGAGGGTGGCAATCAGCCCCAGCATTTT.

J is TRBJ2-5 and V is TRBV6-6; 7 nucleotides agree with TRBD1. Germline V gene lookup returns CDR1 MNHNY and CDR2 SVGAGI (reference sequence). V lost 9 bases and J lost 5; bases outside the gene matches: 9. There are 13 residues in the CDR3. For the CDR3, the DNA is TGTGCCAGTCAAGACAGGGTTCAGGAGACCCAGTACTTC. This gives the protein CASQDRVQETQYF.

A few counts support this clone. This chain connects TRBV6-5 to TRBJ1-5, with D possibly matching TRBD1 (6 bases). The CDR3 has 14 residues. The germline CDR1 and CDR2 sequences are MNHEY and SVGAGI. V lost 5 bases to trimming and J lost 4 bases, with 12 bases between them. In nucleotides, the CDR3 is TGTGCCAGCAGTATTCGGACAGCTAATCAGCCCCAGCATTTT. It codes for CASSIRTANQPQHF.

This chain joins TRBV2 and TRBJ2-7; 9 bases are a match to TRBD1. This CDR3 has 18 amino acids. The V and J ends lost 2 bases and 3 bases, in that order; junction bases with no gene match: 14. The germline V gene has CDR1 SNHLY and CDR2 FYNNEI. The CDR3 region is CASSEMGTGPTFLYEQYF. The CDR3 DNA is TGTGCCAGCAGTGAAATGGGGACAGGGCCAACTTTCCTCTACGAGCAGTACTTC.

This clone was observed a handful of times. The chain has TRBV18 and TRBJ2-2, with 8 bases identical to TRBD1. Looked up from germline, CDR1 is KGHSH and CDR2 is LQKENI. The CDR3 runs 16 residues. V was pared by 3 bases and J by 1 base, with 4 bases of the junction left unmatched. DNA of the CDR3: TGTGCCAGCTCACCCCCCGACAGGGGGAACACCGGGGAGCTGTTTTTT. Translated: CASSPPDRGNTGELFF. The whole variable domain, filled in from reference TRBV18 and TRBJ2-2, reads NAGVMQNPRHLVRRRGQEARLRCSPMKGHSHVYWYRQLPEEGLKFMVYLQKENIIDESGMPKERFSAEFPKEGPSILRIQQVVRGDSAAYFCASSPPDRGNTGELFFGEGSRLTVL.

This clone has only one observation. The chain couples TRBV28 to TRBJ1-3; tentative D call: TRBD1 (6 bases). V lost 3 bases, J lost 2 bases, and 11 bases lay in between. The CDR3 consists of 15 residues. From germline, CDR1 is MDHEN and CDR2 SYDVKM. Here the CDR3 DNA reads TGTGCCAGCAGTTTCGGGACATCCCCTGGAAACACCATATATTTT. Encoded protein: CASSFGTSPGNTIYF.

The chain couples TRBV14 to TRBJ2-2, with D tentatively TRBD2 (6 bases). Germline loops: CDR1 SGHDN, CDR2 FVKESK. This CDR3 comprises 15 residues. V was shortened by 4 bases and J by 2 bases, with 11 bases between the two germline ends. The CDR3 coding sequence is TGTGCCAGCAGCCGCGTGGGAGGAAACACCGGGGAGCTGTTTTTT. Amino acids: CASSRVGGNTGELFF.

V gene TRBV5-8 combines with J gene TRBJ2-6; the match to TRBD2 covers 8 bases. Germline V gives CDR1 SGHTS, CDR2 YDEGEE. V lost 6 bases and J lost 0; bases outside the gene matches: 17. CDR3 length: 20 residues. The CDR3 protein is CASTPSFPERGISGANVLTF. The CDR3 DNA reads TGTGCCAGCACCCCCTCCTTCCCAGAGCGGGGGATCTCTGGGGCCAACGTCCTGACTTTC.

This clone appeared once. This sequence joins TRBV28 and TRBJ1-1; tentatively, D is TRBD1 (5 bases). Germline assignment: CDR1 MDHEN and CDR2 SYDVKM. This CDR3 is built from 14 residues. Trimming pared 6 bases from V and 11 bases from J, leaving 22 bases between. The DNA of the CDR3 is TGTGCCAGCAGGAAGGGGCTCGGTGGGCGGGGTGCTTTCTTT. Protein product: CASRKGLGGRGAFF.

The V and J genes are TRBV18 and TRBJ2-5; 7 nucleotides match TRBD1. Germline CDR1 and CDR2: KGHSH and LQKENI. This CDR3 region has 14 residues. Trimming at V came to 2 bases and at J to 1 base, leaving 1 base not matched to a gene. CDR3 residues: CASSPNRGQETQYF. The CDR3 DNA reads as TGTGCCAGCTCACCAAACAGGGGCCAAGAGACCCAGTACTTC.

This chain joins TRBV27 and TRBJ1-5; D gene uncertain. The germline CDR1 and CDR2 sequences are MNHEY and SMNVEV (reference sequence). This CDR3 region has 14 residues. Trimming shortened V by 2 bases and J by 7 bases, and 12 bases separated the two germline ends. The CDR3, as DNA: TGTGCCAGCAGTTTACGAGGGATCGAACAGCCCCAGCATTTT. As protein: CASSLRGIEQPQHF.

The chain couples TRBV6-5 to TRBJ1-4, with a possible D match to TRBD1 (5 bases). The CDR3 extends over 14 amino acids. V gave up 3 bases and J gave up 3 bases, with 8 bases separating them. CDR1 and CDR2 from the germline V gene are MNHEY and SVGAGI. The CDR3 protein is CASSYIGANEKLFF. The CDR3 DNA follows: TGTGCCAGCAGTTATATAGGGGCTAATGAAAAACTGTTTTTT.

The rearrangement uses TRBV6-5 and TRBJ2-1; TRBD1 matches at 8 bases. Unmatched junction bases numbered 8, after V lost 6 bases and J lost 4 bases. There are 15 residues in the CDR3. Germline-derived CDR1 and CDR2 are MNHEY and SVGAGI. The CDR3 sequence: CASSYDRGEYNEQFF. The CDR3 DNA reads as TGTGCCAGCAGCTACGACAGGGGCGAATACAATGAGCAGTTCTTC.

This clone appeared a single time. This chain connects TRBV5-1 to TRBJ2-2; D is possibly TRBD2 (5 bases). The CDR3 runs to 15 residues. The germline V gene has CDR1 SGHRS and CDR2 YFSETQ. V gave up 0 bases and J gave up 8 bases, with 14 bases separating them. The CDR3 nucleotides read TGCGCCAGCAGCTTGGGCTTCGCCCGCGGGGGGGAGCTGTTTTTT. Amino acids: CASSLGFARGGELFF.

The rearrangement links TRBV29-1 to TRBJ1-1; D not resolved. Germline V gives CDR1 SQVTM, CDR2 ANQGSEA. Trimming took 7 bases from V and 3 from J, leaving 15 bases between them. This CDR3 region has 13 residues. DNA for the CDR3: TGCAGCGCCTATGTTAACCGGGACACTGAAGCTTTCTTT. This translates into CSAYVNRDTEAFF. Complete variable domain (other parts from reference TRBV29-1 and TRBJ1-1): SAVISQKPSRDICQRGTSLTIQCQVDSQVTMMFWYRQQPGQSLTLIATANQGSEATYESGFVIDKFPISRPNLTFSTLTVSNMSPEDSSIYLCSAYVNRDTEAFFGQGTRLTVV.